This T cell receptor beta chain was profiled in a study of T cell repertoires in cytomegalovirus infection. Study-wide context: HLA-B-restricted CMV epitopes that are well studied were used alongside recently identified HLA-C-restricted ones. Public TCR beta signatures provided an indication of both CMV infection and a matching HLA type.

From the reads, TCRdb called clonotypes with MiXCR, one entry per CDR3 protein. The table shows more than 250,000 distinct CDR3 sequences, with just under 25% occurring only once. Notes on the study in general: CMV-specific TCR beta clonotypes restricted by HLA-C were the ones dominating the ex vivo response. People with CMV and the relevant HLA were identified by cumulative public TCR beta family frequency.

This clonotype appeared once. Its antigen is not identified. CDR1 MNHEY and CDR2 SMNVEV come from the germline V gene (reference sequence). V gave up 6 bases and J gave up 6 bases, with 15 bases separating them. The CDR3 has 14 amino acids. The input for sequencing was cultured PBMCs, taken from culture after CMV antigen stimulation. The chain employs TRBV27 and TRBJ2-4; D may correspond to TRBD1 or TRBD2 (6 bases each). This sequence originates from a human donor in good health (CMV status not recorded). Some clones in this sample may be carry-over from other donors' samples. CDR3 nucleotides: TGTGCCAGCAGCAGTTGGGGGGCATTAAACATTCAGTACTTC. Translating it yields CASSSWGALNIQYF.